This TCR beta chain was obtained from a study of monozygotic twins with inflammatory bowel disease. Study-wide findings and caveats: No separation of different T cell subtypes was possible. Clonotypes shared with others were fewer in IBD patients than in healthy twins, especially with disease activity. IBD patients had lower TCRbeta diversity (inverse Simpson) than healthy co-twins.

Note on this clonotype: Its target is not known.

Researchers used template switching to add UMIs featuring a 6-nucleotide sample barcode. No DNA is given; TCRdb re-called the 5' RACE reads and lists each CDR3 protein once. The specimen's table records 150,000 to 200,000 distinct CDR3 sequences. Germline loops: CDR1 SGHAT, CDR2 FQNNGV. The CDR3 totals 16 residues. This clonotype was sampled from a human donor with ulcerative colitis or Crohn's disease, or a healthy co-twin of an affected twin (not recorded which). The chain recombines TRBV11-2 with TRBJ1-4; TCRdb names TRBD1, which stays unverified in the absence of DNA. The sequencing sample was made of blood. CDR3 in amino acids: CASSWRMDRGREKLFF.